Given below is one T cell receptor (beta chain) in context. The V segment lost 0 bases and the J segment 0 bases; nucleotides outside the gene matches: 10. The CDR3 is 18 residues long. From germline, CDR1 is LGHNA and CDR2 YNFKEQ. These data originate in a study of blood T cells in healthy people across ages. It was with a sample-barcoded 5' primer and a J-beta primer mix that a second PCR of roughly 7 to 12 cycles was run. TCRdb re-analysed the 5' RACE reads in MiXCR, keeping a single row per CDR3 protein. The table has fewer than 900,000 distinct CDR3 sequences, around 34% seen once. V is TRBV4-2 and J is TRBJ2-5; 7 nucleotides line up with TRBD2. Sequenced sample: blood. The TCR sequence derives from a man aged 18-30 years in good health. DNA for the CDR3: TGTGCCAGCAGCCAAGAAAAGGGTCTGGGGGGGAACCAAGAGACCCAGTACTTC. Translation: CASSQEKGLGGNQETQYF.